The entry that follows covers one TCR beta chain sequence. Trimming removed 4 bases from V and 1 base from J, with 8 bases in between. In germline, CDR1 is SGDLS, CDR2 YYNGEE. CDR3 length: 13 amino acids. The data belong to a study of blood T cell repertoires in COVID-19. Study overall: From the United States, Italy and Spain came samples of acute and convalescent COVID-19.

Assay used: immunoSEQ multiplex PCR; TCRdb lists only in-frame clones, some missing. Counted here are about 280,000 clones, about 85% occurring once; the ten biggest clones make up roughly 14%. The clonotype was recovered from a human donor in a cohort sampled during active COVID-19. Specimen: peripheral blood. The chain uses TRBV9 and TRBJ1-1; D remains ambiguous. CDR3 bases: TGTGCCAGCAGCAATCTTCGGAACACTGAAGCTTTCTTT. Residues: CASSNLRNTEAFF.